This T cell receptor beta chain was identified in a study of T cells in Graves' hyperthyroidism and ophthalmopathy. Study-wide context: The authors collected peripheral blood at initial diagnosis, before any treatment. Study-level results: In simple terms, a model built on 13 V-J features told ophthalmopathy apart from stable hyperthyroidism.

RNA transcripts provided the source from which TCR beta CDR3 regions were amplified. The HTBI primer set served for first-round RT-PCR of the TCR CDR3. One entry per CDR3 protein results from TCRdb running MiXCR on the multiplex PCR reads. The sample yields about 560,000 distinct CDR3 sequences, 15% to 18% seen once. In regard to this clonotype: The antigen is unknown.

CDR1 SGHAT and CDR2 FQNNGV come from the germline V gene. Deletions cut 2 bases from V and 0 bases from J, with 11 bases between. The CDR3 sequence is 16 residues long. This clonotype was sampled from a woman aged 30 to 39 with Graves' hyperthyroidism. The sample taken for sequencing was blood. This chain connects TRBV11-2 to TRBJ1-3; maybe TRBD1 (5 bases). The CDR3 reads CASSLSGRRSGNTIYF. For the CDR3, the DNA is TGTGCCAGCAGCTTATCAGGGAGGCGCTCTGGAAACACCATATATTTT.